Following are 22 T cell receptor beta chains from one sample sequenced in a study of OX40 agonist ivuxolimab in advanced cancers. Sequencing used immunoSEQ multiplex PCR; TCRdb keeps in-frame clones, though not all of them. This sample has roughly 96,000 clones, with less than 85% found just once. The sample here was CD4+ or CD8+ T cells sorted from blood, taken in a trial of the OX40 agonist ivuxolimab. The source is an adult with an advanced solid tumor such as melanoma, head and neck, liver or kidney cancer.

The chain recombines TRBV18 with TRBJ2-7; TRBD2 aligns across 10 bases. CDR3 length equals 13 residues. V trimming: 6 bases; J trimming: 4 bases; junction bases outside the gene matches: 3. Germline-derived CDR1 and CDR2 are KGHSH and LQKENI. The CDR3 reads CASSRTSGYEQYF. CDR3 coding DNA: TGTGCCAGCTCCCGGACTAGCGGATACGAGCAGTACTTC. Using reference TRBV18 and TRBJ2-7 for the parts outside the CDR3, the full variable domain is NAGVMQNPRHLVRRRGQEARLRCSPMKGHSHVYWYRQLPEEGLKFMVYLQKENIIDESGMPKERFSAEFPKEGPSILRIQQVVRGDSAAYFCASSRTSGYEQYFGPGTRLTVT.

J is TRBJ1-2 and V is TRBV30; tentative D call: TRBD1 (6 bases). The V and J ends lost 0 bases and 3 bases respectively, with 14 bases between them. This CDR3 spans 15 amino acids. CDR1 and CDR2 from the germline V gene are GTSNPN and SVGIG (reference sequence). The CDR3 sequence is CAWSVLGGGHYGYTF. CDR3 in DNA: TGTGCCTGGAGTGTACTCGGGGGGGGCCACTATGGCTACACCTTC.

The chain recombines TRBV19 with TRBJ2-3, with a weak D call TRBD2 (5 bases). The V gene lost 6 bases and the J gene lost 0 bases, with 16 bases spanning the gap. Germline values: CDR1 LNHDA, CDR2 SQIVND (reference sequence). This CDR3 is built from 16 residues. The CDR3 region is CASRDRVGGSTDTQYF. CDR3 in DNA: TGTGCCAGTAGGGACCGGGTCGGAGGTAGCACAGATACGCAGTATTTT. Supplemented by reference TRBV19 and TRBJ2-3, the full variable domain reads DGGITQSPKYLFRKEGQNVTLSCEQNLNHDAMYWYRQDPGQGLRLIYYSQIVNDFQKGDIAEGYSVSREKKESFPLTVTSAQKNPTAFYLCASRDRVGGSTDTQYFGPGTRLTVL.

This chain uses TRBV5-4 with TRBJ1-6; D is ambiguous. The CDR3 is made up of 12 amino acids. Trimming took 2 bases from V and 5 from J, leaving 2 bases between them. CDR1 and CDR2 (germline): SGHNT, YYREEE (reference sequence). The DNA for the CDR3 is TGTGCCAGCAGCTTAGATAATTCACCCCTCCACTTT. This translates into CASSLDNSPLHF.

The V and J genes are TRBV7-2 and TRBJ1-5; the D is unclear. Trimming removed 1 base at V and 7 bases at J, with 11 bases between. Germline lookup yields CDR1 SGHTA and CDR2 FQGNSA. The CDR3 contains 14 residues. The chain's CDR3 is CASSLGGKGQPQHF. Written as DNA, the CDR3 is TGTGCCAGCAGCTTAGGGGGAAAGGGCCAGCCCCAGCATTTT. The full variable domain, with the rest looked up from reference TRBV7-2 and TRBJ1-5, is GAGVSQSPSNKVTEKGKDVELRCDPISGHTALYWYRQSLGQGLEFLIYFQGNSAPDKSGLPSDRFSAERTGGSVSTLTIQRTQQEDSAVYLCASSLGGKGQPQHFGDGTRLSIL.

This clone appeared once. This sequence joins TRBV10-3 and TRBJ2-7, with D unresolved. Germline lookup yields CDR1 ENHRY and CDR2 SYGVKD. This CDR3 spans 14 amino acids. Trimming pared 6 bases from V and 7 bases from J, leaving 19 bases between. CDR3 sequence (DNA): TGTGCCATCAGCGGGCGCGGCCCCAAGCAAGAGCAGTACTTC. Translated, it gives CAISGRGPKQEQYF.

The chain combines TRBV9 with TRBJ2-3; no clear D. The V end lost 0 bases, the J end lost 3 bases, and 5 bases lay between the germline ends. The germline CDR1 and CDR2 sequences are SGDLS and YYNGEE. This CDR3 comprises 13 residues. The CDR3 loop is CASSVDSTDTQYF. For the CDR3, the DNA is TGTGCCAGCAGCGTAGACTCTACAGATACGCAGTATTTT.

This clone was picked up one time. The CDR3 region has the DNA TGTGCCAGCAGCTTGGGCGGTAGCCTAAATGAGCAGTTCTTC. It is translated as CASSLGGSLNEQFF. This chain uses TRBV5-4 with TRBJ2-1; no firm D call. V dropped 0 bases and J dropped 7 bases, with 11 bases sitting between them. The CDR3 loop spans 14 amino acids. Germline CDR1 and CDR2: SGHNT and YYREEE (reference sequence).

The CDR3 DNA reads TGCGCCAGCACCGCCCGAGGGGGCGCCACAGATACGCAGTATTTT. It is translated as CASTARGGATDTQYF. The V gene is TRBV5-1, the J gene TRBJ2-3; TRBD1 matches 7 bases. With 6 bases clipped from V and 2 bases from J, the junction kept 9 bases outside the gene matches. CDR1 is SGHRS, CDR2 YFSETQ, per germline. CDR3 length equals 15 residues. Complete variable domain (other parts from reference TRBV5-1 and TRBJ2-3): KAGVTQTPRYLIKTRGQQVTLSCSPISGHRSVSWYQQTPGQGLQFLFEYFSETQRNKGNFPGRFSGRQFSNSRSEMNVSTLELGDSALYLCASTARGGATDTQYFGPGTRLTVL.

This clone was seen a few times. The rearrangement links TRBV5-4 to TRBJ2-1; TRBD1 agrees at 12 bases. The V gene end was trimmed by 5 bases and the J gene end by 7 bases; junction bases not matched to a gene: 13. The CDR3 sequence is 17 residues long. Germline CDR1 SGHNT, CDR2 YYREEE (reference sequence). CDR3: CASSQRDRGLHKNEQFF. Written as DNA, the CDR3 is TGTGCCAGCAGTCAAAGGGACAGGGGGCTTCACAAGAATGAGCAGTTCTTC. Full variable domain (remainder filled in from reference TRBV5-4 and TRBJ2-1): ETGVTQSPTHLIKTRGQQVTLRCSSQSGHNTVSWYQQALGQGPQFIFQYYREEENGRGNFPPRFSGLQFPNYSSELNVNALELDDSALYLCASSQRDRGLHKNEQFFGPGTRLTVL.

This sequence joins TRBV2 and TRBJ1-1; 10 bases line up with TRBD1. Germline V CDR1 and CDR2: SNHLY, FYNNEI. The V segment lost 8 bases and the J segment 5 bases; nucleotides outside the gene matches: 2. CDR3 size: 12 residues. In DNA form, the CDR3 reads TGTGCCAGCCGGACAGGGGGGACTGAAGCTTTCTTT. This encodes CASRTGGTEAFF.

This chain joins TRBV6-6 and TRBJ2-7; D unclear. V gave up 3 bases and J gave up 0 bases, with 6 bases separating them. The CDR3 extends over 13 amino acids. Germline V lookup: CDR1 MNHNY, CDR2 SVGAGI (reference sequence). The DNA for the CDR3 is TGTGCCAGCAGTTATCTATTCTCCTACGAGCAGTACTTC. It encodes CASSYLFSYEQYF.

The chain employs TRBV5-1 and TRBJ2-2; D unresolved. V lost 4 bases and J 2 bases, leaving 9 bases between the germline ends. Germline loops: CDR1 SGHRS, CDR2 YFSETQ. This CDR3 comprises 14 residues. The CDR3 nucleotides read TGCGCCAGCAGCGCCTCCCTAAACACCGGGGAGCTGTTTTTT. Protein: CASSASLNTGELFF.

To note about this clone: It may be a read error: a sequence one base away is much more abundant. This same CDR3 is encoded by further DNA sequences in the sample. The chain joins TRBV6-5 to TRBJ2-7; 12 nucleotides align to TRBD2. The germline CDR1 and CDR2 sequences are MNHEY and SVGAGI. The CDR3 is made up of 15 amino acids. CDR3: CASSYSSGGAYEQYF. The CDR3 DNA sequence: TGTGCCAGTAGTTACTCTAGCGGGGGGGCCTACGAGCAGTACTTC.

The chain links TRBV19 to TRBJ2-5; 7 positions match TRBD2. J gave up 1 base and V 3 bases, and 5 bases lay outside the gene matches. The CDR3 is 15 residues long. Germline values: CDR1 LNHDA, CDR2 SQIVND (reference sequence). This CDR3 reads CASSIGGSGQETQYF. The CDR3 DNA follows: TGTGCCAGTAGTATCGGCGGGAGCGGCCAAGAGACCCAGTACTTC.

V usage is TRBV19 and J usage is TRBJ2-2, with 9 bases that match TRBD2. This CDR3 has 15 residues. Germline CDR1 and CDR2: LNHDA and SQIVND (reference sequence). V was clipped by 6 bases and J by 0 bases; unmatched bases: 2. CDR3 sequence reads: CASRVAGANTGELFF. The CDR3, as DNA: TGTGCCAGTAGGGTAGCGGGAGCGAACACCGGGGAGCTGTTTTTT.

The genes are TRBV4-3 and TRBJ1-6; D might be TRBD1 (6 bases). CDR1 is LGHNA, CDR2 YSLEER, per germline. V lost 4 bases and J 10 bases, leaving 14 bases between the germline ends. The CDR3 has 14 residues. This CDR3 is CASSLNQGNSPLHF. CDR3 sequence (DNA): TGCGCCAGCAGCCTAAACCAGGGGAACTCACCCCTCCACTTT.

This chain joins TRBV29-1 and TRBJ1-1; perhaps TRBD1 as D (6 bases). CDR1 is SQVTM and CDR2 is ANQGSEA in the germline V gene. The CDR3 contains 13 residues. Trimming cost V 5 bases and J 2 bases, with 12 bases left between them. CDR3 residues: CSVSPQGNTEAFF. The CDR3 DNA follows: TGCAGCGTTTCCCCACAGGGAAACACTGAAGCTTTCTTT.

This clone has a handful of counts. This sequence joins TRBV4-1 and TRBJ2-7; D perhaps matches TRBD2 (5 bases). Germline V gene data show CDR1 as MGHRA and CDR2 as YSYEKL. The CDR3 runs 15 residues. The ends were cut back, 0 bases at V and 3 bases at J, with 12 bases in the middle. CDR3 region: CASSQEGEADYEQYF. In nucleotides, the CDR3 is TGCGCCAGCAGCCAAGAGGGTGAAGCGGACTACGAGCAGTACTTC.

This chain uses TRBV2 with TRBJ1-2; 7 bases agree with TRBD1. This CDR3 comprises 12 residues. CDR1 SNHLY and CDR2 FYNNEI come from the germline V gene. With V trimmed by 4 bases and J by 7 bases, 3 bases remained unmatched. CDR3 protein: CASSGAGGGYTF. CDR3 nucleotide sequence: TGTGCCAGCAGTGGGGCAGGGGGTGGCTACACCTTC.

J is TRBJ2-1 and V is TRBV29-1; no reliable D call. Trimming pared 1 base from V and 14 bases from J, leaving 12 bases between. Per germline, CDR1 SQVTM and CDR2 ANQGSEA. CDR3 length: 11 residues. The CDR3 protein is CSVEAPLFEFF. The CDR3 bases are TGCAGCGTTGAAGCCCCCCTGTTTGAGTTCTTC.

This chain's CDR3 is CATSPGKGKAFF. Written as DNA, the CDR3 is TGTGCCACCAGCCCAGGGAAGGGCAAAGCTTTCTTT. The gene calls are TRBV15 and TRBJ1-1; possible D gene TRBD1, 5 bases. V lost 5 bases, J lost 9 bases, and 13 bases lay in between. The germline V gene encodes CDR1 LNHNV and CDR2 YYDKDF (reference sequence). The CDR3 length is 12 residues. Together with reference TRBV15 and TRBJ1-1, the CDR3 gives the full variable domain: DAMVIQNPRYQVTQFGKPVTLSCSQTLNHNVMYWYQQKSSQAPKLLFHYYDKDFNNEADTPDNFQSRRPNTSFCFLDIRSPGLGDTAMYLCATSPGKGKAFFGQGTRLTVV.